One and the same sample provided the 21 T cell receptor beta chains below, sequenced in a study of response to subunit inactivated influenza vaccine. One entry per CDR3 protein results from TCRdb running MiXCR on the RT-PCR reads. The table has 500,000 to 550,000 distinct CDR3 sequences, roughly 23% seen once; the top ten hold about 2.8%. The same data also contributed to another study, on T cells expressing NK-cell markers. That work states: The TCR beta cDNA came from 5'RACE template switching with UMIs.

Source: CD4+ T cells sorted from PBMCs, taken about 12 days after vaccination. The receptors were sampled from a man aged 45 to 65 who received an inactivated influenza vaccine.

This rearrangement joins TRBV6-2 or TRBV6-3 to TRBJ2-1; D is uncertain. The germline V and J ends were trimmed by 7 bases and 1 base, with 2 bases remaining between them. Germline lookup yields CDR1 MNHEY and CDR2 SVGEGT. The CDR3 consists of 11 residues. The CDR3 DNA reads as TGTGCCAGCAAATCCTACAATGAGCAGTTCTTC. Protein: CASKSYNEQFF.

V gene TRBV29-1 combines with J gene TRBJ1-4; D is uncertain. CDR1 and CDR2 from the germline V gene are SQVTM and ANQGSEA. The CDR3 consists of 13 residues. Trimming took 6 bases from V and 5 from J, leaving 13 bases between them. CDR3 in amino acids: CSVAPGSNEKLFF. The DNA of the CDR3 is TGCAGCGTCGCGCCCGGGAGCAATGAAAAACTGTTTTTT.

The chain uses TRBV9 and TRBJ1-2, with 10 bases that match TRBD1. The CDR3 length is 15 residues. V lost 3 bases and J lost 4; bases outside the gene matches: 6. Germline V lookup: CDR1 SGDLS, CDR2 YYNGEE. The CDR3 DNA follows: TGTGCCAGCAGCGAGGGACAGGGGAAGGCCTATGGCTACACCTTC. Protein sequence: CASSEGQGKAYGYTF.

A few counts support this clonotype. The chain is built from TRBV18 and TRBJ2-5; D is unclear. There are 12 residues in the CDR3. Trimming took off 1 base at V and 5 bases at J, with 5 bases between the two ends. In germline, CDR1 is KGHSH, CDR2 LQKENI. The CDR3 spells CASSPRSETQYF. CDR3 nucleotides: TGTGCCAGCTCACCACGTTCGGAGACCCAGTACTTC.

This chain uses TRBV7-9 with TRBJ2-5; D tentatively reads TRBD1 or TRBD2 (5 bases each). The CDR3 consists of 14 residues. V gave up 3 bases and J gave up 1 base, with 9 bases separating them. Germline V CDR1 and CDR2: SEHNR, FQNEAQ (reference sequence). CDR3 nucleotide sequence: TGTGCCAGCAGCTTTGAGGGGCTCCAAGAGACCCAGTACTTC. It yields the protein CASSFEGLQETQYF.

This clonotype was recorded many times. The DNA of the CDR3 is TGTGCCAGCAGCCTATGGGGACGGACCGGGGAGCTGTTTTTT. Translated, it gives CASSLWGRTGELFF. V usage is TRBV7-2 and J usage is TRBJ2-2, with D possibly being TRBD1 or TRBD2 (5 bases each). The ends were cut back, 5 bases at V and 5 bases at J, with 12 bases in the middle. Germline CDR1 SGHTA, CDR2 FQGNSA. The CDR3 is 14 amino acids.

The sample holds a few counts of this clonotype. J is TRBJ2-5 and V is TRBV7-2; TRBD1 might be the D (6 bases). In germline, CDR1 is SGHTA, CDR2 FQGNSA. This CDR3 spans 14 amino acids. V was cut by 0 bases and J by 4 bases, with 9 bases left in between. CDR3 coding DNA: TGTGCCAGCAGCTTAGCAGTGGGGGCAGAGACCCAGTACTTC. Translation gives CASSLAVGAETQYF.

The chain has TRBV5-1 and TRBJ2-7, with D perhaps matching TRBD1 or TRBD2 (5 bases each). Trimming took off 4 bases at V and 6 bases at J, with 14 bases between the two ends. This CDR3 contains 13 residues. Germline lookup yields CDR1 SGHRS and CDR2 YFSETQ. The CDR3 DNA reads TGCGCCAGCAGCAGTATGTTGGGACCCGAGCAGTACTTC. As protein: CASSSMLGPEQYF.

This clonotype showed up just a few times. The genes are TRBV19 and TRBJ2-1; D is uncertain. The CDR3 loop spans 15 amino acids. Trimming shortened V by 4 bases and J by 0 bases, and 10 bases separated the two germline ends. CDR1 is LNHDA and CDR2 is SQIVND in the germline V gene (reference sequence). CDR3 coding DNA: TGTGCCAGTAGTAAACAGATGAACTCCTACAATGAGCAGTTCTTC. It is translated as CASSKQMNSYNEQFF.

As for this clonotype: The limits of the CDR3 on the DNA are not certain, so only TCRdb's listed CDR3 is given. The gene calls are TRBV9 and TRBJ2-3; TRBD1 is the table's D call and was not checked against the DNA. Germline V gene lookup returns CDR1 SGDLS and CDR2 YYNGEE. The CDR3 extends over 16 residues, inclusive of both ends. CDR3 sequence reads: CASSVGLGSGTDTQYF.

This rearrangement joins TRBV5-1 to TRBJ2-3, with TRBD2 identical over 11 bases. This CDR3 comprises 16 residues. V shed 4 bases and J 5 bases; nucleotides not matched to a gene: 9. Germline assignment: CDR1 SGHRS and CDR2 YFSETQ. CDR3 in amino acids: CASSLIAGGPKDTQYF. CDR3 sequence (DNA): TGCGCCAGCAGCCTAATAGCGGGGGGGCCAAAAGATACGCAGTATTTT.

Written as DNA, the CDR3 is TGTGCCAGCAGTTCTAGAATCGGGACGCCACCCTACGAGCAGTACTTC. Residues: CASSSRIGTPPYEQYF. The chain joins TRBV27 to TRBJ2-7; D possibly uses TRBD1 or TRBD2 (5 bases each). V was clipped by 4 bases and J by 2 bases, with 18 bases between them. The CDR3 totals 16 residues. CDR1 MNHEY and CDR2 SMNVEV come from the germline V gene (reference sequence).

This chain joins TRBV10-3 and TRBJ1-1; D is unresolved. V lost 2 bases and J 3 bases, leaving 4 bases between the germline ends. The CDR3 sequence is 12 residues long. Per the germline V gene, CDR1 is ENHRY and CDR2 is SYGVKD. CDR3 in amino acids: CAISEPYTEAFF. The CDR3 DNA follows: TGTGCCATCAGTGAGCCCTACACTGAAGCTTTCTTT.

The chain recombines TRBV5-4 with TRBJ2-1; possible D gene TRBD2, 6 bases. V shed 3 bases and J shed 8 bases, with 15 bases lying between them. Germline V gene data show CDR1 as SGHNT and CDR2 as YYREEE (reference sequence). The CDR3 spans 14 residues. DNA for the CDR3: TGTGCCAGCAGCTCGGGGGTTGGGATCGATGAGCAGTTCTTC. It yields the protein CASSSGVGIDEQFF.

The CDR3 protein is CASSLRITDTQYF. The DNA for the CDR3 is TGTGCCAGCAGTTTGAGAATCACAGATACGCAGTATTTT. The chain is built from TRBV12-3 or TRBV12-4 and TRBJ2-3; D gene unclear. This CDR3 is built from 13 residues. Trimming took 3 bases from V and 2 from J, leaving 6 bases between them.

This chain joins TRBV7-2 and TRBJ2-2; no firm D call. Trimming cost V 5 bases and J 3 bases, with 7 bases left between them. The length of the CDR3 is 13 residues. In germline, CDR1 is SGHTA, CDR2 FQGNSA. CDR3 sequence: CASSVRYTGELFF. In DNA, the CDR3 is TGTGCCAGCAGCGTCAGGTACACCGGGGAGCTGTTTTTT.

This CDR3 reads CASSLSVGGIGAFF. CDR3 bases: TGTGCCAGCAGTCTCTCCGTCGGGGGAATCGGAGCTTTCTTT. The V and J genes are TRBV28 and TRBJ1-1; D might be TRBD1 (5 bases). V was clipped by 5 bases and J by 10 bases, with 20 bases between them. The CDR3 length is 14 residues. In germline, CDR1 is MDHEN, CDR2 SYDVKM.

Only a few counts were recorded for this clonotype. The gene calls are TRBV7-8 and TRBJ2-1; 7 nucleotides match TRBD2. With 2 bases clipped from V and 2 bases from J, the junction kept 15 bases outside the gene matches. This CDR3 is 19 amino acids long. Germline-derived CDR1 and CDR2 are SGHVS and FQNEAQ. CDR3 nucleotides: TGTGCCAGCAGCTTATCAACCACGGCGGGAGAGATCCCCTACAATGAGCAGTTCTTC. This sequence encodes CASSLSTTAGEIPYNEQFF. The variable domain in full, with the rest retrieved from reference TRBV7-8 and TRBJ2-1, is GAGVSQSPRYKVAKRGQDVALRCDPISGHVSLFWYQQALGQGPEFLTYFQNEAQLDKSGLPSDRFFAERPEGSVSTLKIQRTQQEDSAVYLCASSLSTTAGEIPYNEQFFGPGTRLTVL.

The chain joins TRBV20-1 to TRBJ2-1; 8 bases line up with TRBD2. There are 14 residues in the CDR3. Germline V lookup: CDR1 DFQATT, CDR2 SNEGSKA (reference sequence). V lost 0 bases, J lost 9 bases, and 7 bases stayed unmatched. The chain's CDR3 is CSARDRGGAREQFF. The CDR3 DNA follows: TGCAGTGCTAGAGATCGGGGGGGGGCGCGTGAGCAGTTCTTC.

This clonotype was observed at least ten times. The chain's CDR3 is CASSKERGGNTGELFF. The CDR3 DNA is TGCGCCAGCAGCAAAGAGCGGGGGGGCAACACCGGGGAGCTGTTTTTT. The genes are TRBV5-1 and TRBJ2-2; 10 nucleotides align to TRBD2. Germline V gene lookup returns CDR1 SGHRS and CDR2 YFSETQ. This CDR3 has 16 residues. V dropped 4 bases and J dropped 2; count of bases not matched to a gene: 5.

This clonotype showed up just a few times. The chain carries TRBV15 and TRBJ2-5; the D gene is possibly TRBD1 (5 bases). CDR3 size: 13 residues. Germline V lookup: CDR1 LNHNV, CDR2 YYDKDF (reference sequence). The V gene lost 5 bases and the J gene lost 2 bases, with 9 bases spanning the gap. The CDR3 sequence: CATSEQVQETQYF. DNA for the CDR3: TGTGCCACCAGCGAACAGGTTCAAGAGACCCAGTACTTC. Full variable domain (remainder filled in from reference TRBV15 and TRBJ2-5): DAMVIQNPRYQVTQFGKPVTLSCSQTLNHNVMYWYQQKSSQAPKLLFHYYDKDFNNEADTPDNFQSRRPNTSFCFLDIRSPGLGDTAMYLCATSEQVQETQYFGPGTRLLVL.